The sequence of this T cell receptor beta chain was determined in a study of shared clonotypes between healthy human individuals. Study-wide background: The cohort had two women and a few men, ages 18 to 49. Per-donor plates numbered three CD4 naive, three CD4 memory, two CD8 naive and one CD8 memory.

The CDR3 is made up of 15 amino acids. Germline V gene sequence: CDR1 MNHEY, CDR2 SVGAGI. Trimming removed 6 bases at V and 0 bases at J, with 14 bases between. Clones were read by immunoSEQ multiplex PCR, and TCRdb kept only the in-frame ones, dropping some. This sample carries a few million clones, approximately 95% of them seen once, and the ten largest clones take approximately 0.4%. Sequencing used naive CD4+ T cells from PBMCs. As for subset: CD45RA+ positively selected. This receptor was identified in a young man in good health. Some clones in this sample may be carry-over from other donors' samples. This chain connects TRBV6-5 to TRBJ1-1; D is possibly TRBD1 (5 bases). The CDR3 is CASRDTSGMNTEAFF. Written as DNA, the CDR3 is TGTGCCAGCAGGGACACGAGCGGAATGAACACTGAAGCTTTCTTT.